These 19 T cell receptor beta chains came from one sample sequenced in a study of brain T cells in children with intractable seizures. The assay was immunoSEQ multiplex PCR, and TCRdb's table has in-frame clones only and misses some. The sample carries about 76,000 clones, 93% recorded once. The input for sequencing was peripheral blood, taken at surgery. Source of these receptors: a boy less than two years old with tuberous sclerosis and intractable seizures.

The rearrangement uses TRBV7-3 and TRBJ2-2, with TRBD2 matching 10 bases. Germline V gene sequence: CDR1 SGHTA, CDR2 FQGTGA. The CDR3 contains 17 residues. The J segment lost 6 bases and the V segment lost 5 bases, leaving 12 bases of the junction unmatched. The CDR3 loop reads CASSPWGASGGAGELFF. The CDR3 nucleotides are TGTGCCAGCAGCCCATGGGGGGCTAGCGGGGGCGCCGGGGAGCTGTTTTTT.

This clone was recorded once. At one end, the junction sequence differs from germline, possibly due to a read error. This sequence joins TRBV7-7 and TRBJ2-1, with 13 positions matching TRBD2. The CDR3 covers 15 residues. Germline V gene sequence: CDR1 SSHAT, CDR2 FNYEAQ (reference sequence). DNA for the CDR3: TGTGCTAGCAGCTCCGGACTAGCGGGAGCTCATGAGCAGTTCTTC. It yields the protein CASSSGLAGAHEQFF.

The CDR3 DNA reads TGTGCCAGCAGCCAGGACTTCACAGATACGCAGTATTTT. The encoded protein is CASSQDFTDTQYF. J is TRBJ2-3 and V is TRBV3-1 (or the pseudogene TRBV3-2); possibly TRBD2 for D (5 bases). Trimming took off 3 bases at V and 2 bases at J, with 6 bases between the two ends. The CDR3 is 13 amino acids. Germline V gene lookup returns CDR1 LGHDT and CDR2 YNNKEL (reference sequence).

The DNA for the CDR3 is TGTGCCAGCAGTCAAGGGACTAGCGGGAGTCGTTTGGATGAGCAGTTCTTC. It yields the protein CASSQGTSGSRLDEQFF. The chain uses TRBV6-2 or TRBV6-3 and TRBJ2-1; 14 bases map to TRBD2. Germline V gene lookup returns CDR1 MNHEY and CDR2 SVGEGT. V shed 5 bases, J shed 8 bases, and the junction held 11 bases outside the gene matches. This CDR3 contains 17 residues.

The V and J genes are TRBV7-2 and TRBJ2-3; D perhaps matches TRBD2 (6 bases). Trimming removed 1 base from V and 4 bases from J, with 12 bases in between. This CDR3 spans 15 amino acids. The V gene's germline CDR1 is SGHTA and CDR2 FQGNSA. The CDR3 sequence is CASSLVAGSADTQYF. The CDR3 nucleotides read TGTGCCAGCAGCTTAGTCGCGGGGAGCGCAGATACGCAGTATTTT.

The rearrangement links TRBV9 to TRBJ2-7; no definite D call. CDR3 size: 14 residues. Trimming pared 0 bases from V and 3 bases from J, leaving 10 bases between. Germline lookup yields CDR1 SGDLS and CDR2 YYNGEE. The CDR3 loop is CASSVGSLNYEQYF. The CDR3, as DNA: TGTGCCAGCAGCGTAGGTTCCCTGAACTACGAGCAGTACTTC.

The chain couples TRBV6-1 to TRBJ1-6; no definite D call. Germline loops: CDR1 MNHNS, CDR2 SASEGT. Trimming removed 4 bases from V and 5 bases from J, with 18 bases in between. The CDR3 extends over 17 amino acids. CDR3: CASSGHQEGWNNSPLHF. In DNA, the CDR3 is TGTGCCAGCAGTGGTCACCAAGAGGGCTGGAATAATTCACCCCTCCACTTT.

The chain recombines TRBV28 with TRBJ1-5; 8 positions match TRBD1. CDR1 and CDR2 (germline): MDHEN, SYDVKM. V dropped 6 bases and J dropped 2; count of bases not matched to a gene: 6. The CDR3 spans 15 residues. CDR3 protein: CASSHDRGGNQPQHF. In nucleotides, the CDR3 is TGTGCCAGCAGCCATGACAGGGGTGGCAATCAGCCCCAGCATTTT.

The J gene is TRBJ2-5, the V gene TRBV24-1; perhaps TRBD1 as D (6 bases). Trimming cost V 8 bases and J 2 bases, with 11 bases left between them. Looked up from germline, CDR1 is KGHDR and CDR2 is SFDVKD. The CDR3 consists of 13 residues. The CDR3 DNA sequence: TGTGCCACCAAAAAACAGGGTCAAGAGACCCAGTACTTC. It translates to CATKKQGQETQYF.

V gene TRBV5-5 combines with J gene TRBJ1-4, with TRBD1 identical over 8 bases. The V gene's germline CDR1 is SGHKS and CDR2 YYEKEE (reference sequence). Trimming at V came to 4 bases and at J to 5 bases, leaving 4 bases not matched to a gene. The CDR3 contains 14 residues. The CDR3 region is CASSLGQDNEKLFF. The CDR3 DNA is TGTGCCAGCAGCCTGGGACAGGACAATGAAAAACTGTTTTTT.

This clone appeared a single time. The chain recombines TRBV4-1 with TRBJ1-3; 12 bases map to TRBD1. There are 20 residues in the CDR3. CDR1 is MGHRA, CDR2 YSYEKL, per germline. After removal of 3 bases from V and 0 bases from J, the junction contained 12 bases not matched to a gene. CDR3 DNA: TGCGCCAGCAGCCAGGTGCGGGACAGGGGGCCCATACCCTCTGGAAACACCATATATTTT. This translates into CASSQVRDRGPIPSGNTIYF.

The chain joins TRBV20-1 to TRBJ1-1; 8 bases are shared with TRBD1. Losses at the gene ends were 6 bases for V and 8 bases for J; bases not matched to a gene: 5. Germline V lookup: CDR1 DFQATT, CDR2 SNEGSKA (reference sequence). This CDR3 has 11 residues. The CDR3 loop is CSARGQVEAFF. The CDR3, as DNA: TGCAGTGCCCGGGGACAGGTAGAAGCTTTCTTT.

The genes are TRBV10-3 and TRBJ2-7; D tentatively reads TRBD1 or TRBD2 (5 bases each). The CDR3 has 15 amino acids. CDR1 and CDR2 from the germline V gene are ENHRY and SYGVKD. The V end lost 4 bases, the J end lost 2 bases, and 15 bases lay between the germline ends. The CDR3 sequence: CAISGDGLGAYEQYF. The CDR3 DNA reads TGTGCCATCAGTGGGGACGGCCTCGGGGCCTACGAGCAGTACTTC.

The chain links TRBV7-3 to TRBJ2-5; D is ambiguous. The CDR3 extends over 13 amino acids. V lost 4 bases to trimming and J lost 0 bases, with 6 bases between them. CDR1 SGHTA and CDR2 FQGTGA come from the germline V gene. The CDR3 protein is CASSSDYQETQYF. DNA of the CDR3: TGTGCCAGCAGCTCCGACTACCAAGAGACCCAGTACTTC.

The CDR3: CAISEFASSYGYTF. The CDR3 DNA reads as TGTGCCATCAGTGAATTTGCATCTTCCTATGGCTACACCTTC. The chain has TRBV10-3 and TRBJ1-2; D is undetermined. Per the germline V gene, CDR1 is ENHRY and CDR2 is SYGVKD. CDR3 size: 14 residues. Trimming shortened V by 3 bases and J by 4 bases, and 12 bases separated the two germline ends.

The chain uses TRBV3-1 (or the pseudogene TRBV3-2) and TRBJ2-5; weak D call: TRBD1 (6 bases). CDR3 length: 15 residues. Germline loops: CDR1 LGHDT, CDR2 YNNKEL (reference sequence). The V gene lost 0 bases and the J gene lost 2 bases, with 10 bases spanning the gap. CDR3 DNA: TGTGCCAGCAGCCAAGATGGGGGACAACAAGAGACCCAGTACTTC. Its protein is CASSQDGGQQETQYF.

This chain links TRBV7-9 with TRBJ1-2; D possibly corresponds to TRBD1 (6 bases). Germline assignment: CDR1 SEHNR and CDR2 FQNEAQ (reference sequence). The CDR3 extends over 11 amino acids. The V end was cut by 11 bases, the J end by 8 bases, with 15 bases between. The CDR3 region is CALGGARGYTF. The CDR3 region has the DNA TGTGCCCTGGGGGGGGCGCGGGGCTACACCTTC.

J is TRBJ2-5 and V is TRBV4-1; D remains ambiguous. V was cut by 4 bases and J by 1 base, with 13 bases left in between. This CDR3 contains 15 residues. Germline V lookup: CDR1 MGHRA, CDR2 YSYEKL. CDR3 coding DNA: TGCGCCAGCAGCCTCCTCGTACTCAGCCAAGAGACCCAGTACTTC. It specifies CASSLLVLSQETQYF.

The chain combines TRBV3-1 (or the pseudogene TRBV3-2) with TRBJ1-6; 8 nucleotides align to TRBD1. Germline V gene data show CDR1 as LGHDT and CDR2 as YNNKEL (reference sequence). V lost 5 bases and J lost 7; bases outside the gene matches: 4. The CDR3 contains 14 residues. The CDR3 sequence is CASSYDRGNSPLHF. The CDR3, as DNA: TGTGCCAGCAGCTATGACAGGGGCAATTCACCCCTCCACTTT.